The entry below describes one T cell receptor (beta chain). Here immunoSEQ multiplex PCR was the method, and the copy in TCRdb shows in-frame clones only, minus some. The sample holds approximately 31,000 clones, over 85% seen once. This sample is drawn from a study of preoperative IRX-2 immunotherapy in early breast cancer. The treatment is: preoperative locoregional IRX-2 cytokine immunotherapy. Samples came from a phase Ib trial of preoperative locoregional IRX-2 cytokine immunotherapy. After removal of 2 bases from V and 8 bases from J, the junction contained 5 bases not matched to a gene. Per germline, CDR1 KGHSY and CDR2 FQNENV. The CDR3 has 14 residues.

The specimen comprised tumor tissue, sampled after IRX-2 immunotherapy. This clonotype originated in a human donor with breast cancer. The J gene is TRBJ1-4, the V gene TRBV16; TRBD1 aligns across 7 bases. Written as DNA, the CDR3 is TGTGCCAGCAGCCAAAGGGACAGTAGCGAAAAACTGTTTTTT. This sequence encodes CASSQRDSSEKLFF.